This T cell receptor (beta chain) stems from a study of T cells in localized non-small cell lung cancer. Whole-study results and caveats: Increased T cell density in blood showed an association with longer overall survival.

CDR1 is SGHNT and CDR2 is YENEEA in the germline V gene. Germline trimming cut 3 bases from V and 8 bases from J; bases unmatched to any gene: 12. The CDR3 has 15 amino acids. This clone is large by share. Its antigen is as yet unknown. Assay used: immunoSEQ multiplex PCR; TCRdb lists only in-frame clones, some missing. Seen here are a few thousand clones, around 20% observed once, and the top ten hold about 18%. J is TRBJ1-2 and V is TRBV11-3, with 7 bases identical to TRBD1. The sequences come from lung tumor tissue, collected before any cancer treatment. This TCR derives from a male donor aged 60 or older with stage I lung adenocarcinoma. The CDR3, as DNA: TGTGCCAGCAGCTTCGGACAGGCACCACCCAGCGGCTACACCTTC. This translates into CASSFGQAPPSGYTF.